This T cell receptor beta chain is drawn from a study of T cell responses to AZD1222 COVID-19 vaccine. Study results and limitations: Researchers report vaccine-associated CD4 TCRs spanning spike, with dominance at 160-218 and 743-854. At study baseline, merely several AZD1222 recipients were seropositive.

Generated by immunoSEQ multiplex PCR, the TCRdb table keeps only in-frame clones and is missing some. Seen here are about 150,000 clones, around nine tenths observed once, and the top ten hold under 8%. As for this clone: Its antigen is as yet unknown.

V gave up 3 bases and J gave up 1 base, with 7 bases separating them. Germline V CDR1 and CDR2: WSHSY, SAAADI. There are 14 residues in the CDR3. The source material was peripheral blood, sampled after recovery from COVID-19. The receptor was isolated from an adult who had recovered from COVID-19. The V gene is TRBV10-2, the J gene TRBJ1-3; D gene ambiguous. The CDR3 region has the DNA TGCGCCAGCAGTGATAAGGGATCTGGAAACACCATATATTTT. It is translated as CASSDKGSGNTIYF.